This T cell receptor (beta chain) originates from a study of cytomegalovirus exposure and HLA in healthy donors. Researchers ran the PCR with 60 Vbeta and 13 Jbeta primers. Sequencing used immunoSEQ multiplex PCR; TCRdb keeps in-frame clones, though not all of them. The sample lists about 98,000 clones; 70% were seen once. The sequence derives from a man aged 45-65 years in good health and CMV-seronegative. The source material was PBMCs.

CDR3 nucleotide sequence: TGTGCCAGCAGCGTATACGGCGGGAACACCGGGGAGCTGTTTTTT. Its protein product is CASSVYGGNTGELFF. V usage is TRBV9 and J usage is TRBJ2-2; D is undetermined. CDR1 is SGDLS and CDR2 is YYNGEE in the germline V gene. The CDR3 extends over 15 amino acids. V was shortened by 1 base and J by 1 base, with 8 bases between the two germline ends.